This is a list of T cell receptor beta chains from one sample in a study of CD8 T cells in Susac syndrome. In TCRdb, the immunoSEQ multiplex PCR reads were re-called with MiXCR into one record per CDR3 protein. This table holds approximately 74,000 distinct CDR3 sequences, 85% to 95% found once. The sequencing sample was made of CD4+ T cells from PBMCs. The receptors here all came from a human donor with Susac syndrome. CDR3s leave out the opening cysteine and the closing phenylalanine or tryptophan. Fields, in order: clone size, J gene, V gene, CDR3 protein. Rows may omit the clone size; those that give it use once, few, many or a size class.

clone size: -
J gene: TRBJ2-1
V gene: TRBV7-9
CDR3 protein: ASSLAALAGGEQF

clone size: -
J gene: TRBJ2-5
V gene: TRBV20-1
CDR3 protein: SARERRGQETQY

clone size: -
J gene: TRBJ2-6
V gene: TRBV19
CDR3 protein: ASSTGQFYSGANVLT

clone size: once
J gene: TRBJ1-2
V gene: TRBV5-1
CDR3 protein: ASNTIPRPNYGYT

clone size: once
J gene: TRBJ2-5
V gene: TRBV5-1
CDR3 protein: ASSLGASGRAEVPTQY

clone size: -
J gene: TRBJ2-6
V gene: TRBV4-1
CDR3 protein: ASSQLRVGGSGANVLT

clone size: -
J gene: TRBJ1-1
V gene: TRBV30
CDR3 protein: AWSGDRGATEAF

clone size: -
J gene: TRBJ1-1
V gene: TRBV29-1
CDR3 protein: SVVPRAPVEAF

clone size: -
J gene: TRBJ2-7
V gene: TRBV29-1
CDR3 protein: SVEAGIYEQY

clone size: few
J gene: TRBJ2-3
V gene: TRBV7-2
CDR3 protein: ASSSLAATDTQY

clone size: -
J gene: TRBJ1-2
V gene: TRBV12-3/TRBV12-4
CDR3 protein: ASSFQSRYGYT

clone size: -
J gene: TRBJ1-1
V gene: TRBV5-4
CDR3 protein: ASLRYGERNTEAF

clone size: -
J gene: TRBJ2-1
V gene: TRBV9
CDR3 protein: ASSQRGSGLVSEQF

clone size: -
J gene: TRBJ2-2
V gene: TRBV20-1
CDR3 protein: SARSGARAGELF

clone size: -
J gene: TRBJ1-1
V gene: TRBV28
CDR3 protein: ASSPGGLMNTEAF

clone size: -
J gene: TRBJ2-1
V gene: TRBV9
CDR3 protein: ASSVEWNEQF

clone size: -
J gene: TRBJ1-5
V gene: TRBV6-5
CDR3 protein: ASQGPGNQPQH

clone size: -
J gene: TRBJ2-1
V gene: TRBV12-3/TRBV12-4
CDR3 protein: ASRPGGVSYNEQF

clone size: -
J gene: TRBJ2-7
V gene: TRBV27
CDR3 protein: ASSGGRPPYEQY

clone size: -
J gene: TRBJ2-7
V gene: TRBV2
CDR3 protein: ASRILQTGSYEQY

clone size: -
J gene: TRBJ1-6
V gene: TRBV27
CDR3 protein: ASRPDRTGIPLH

clone size: -
J gene: TRBJ1-5
V gene: TRBV2
CDR3 protein: ASSARDRAYSNQPQH

clone size: -
J gene: TRBJ2-1
V gene: TRBV7-2
CDR3 protein: ASNIAGAYNEQF

clone size: -
J gene: TRBJ2-2
V gene: TRBV27
CDR3 protein: ASSSRGRTGELF

clone size: -
J gene: TRBJ1-1
V gene: TRBV12-3/TRBV12-4
CDR3 protein: ASRKGAENTEAF

clone size: -
J gene: TRBJ1-4
V gene: TRBV6-5
CDR3 protein: ASSYGGRREKLF

clone size: -
J gene: TRBJ2-7
V gene: TRBV18
CDR3 protein: ASSPVDYEQY

clone size: -
J gene: TRBJ2-7
V gene: TRBV21-1
CDR3 protein: ASSPIGGLFLRNYEQY

clone size: -
J gene: TRBJ2-7
V gene: TRBV11-3
CDR3 protein: ASSSGLTGEQY

clone size: once
J gene: TRBJ2-3
V gene: TRBV9
CDR3 protein: ASSPPGTGAVTQY

clone size: -
J gene: TRBJ2-7
V gene: TRBV18
CDR3 protein: ASSPEGGRYEQY

clone size: -
J gene: TRBJ2-5
V gene: TRBV3-1
CDR3 protein: ASSQAGGPFETQY

clone size: -
J gene: TRBJ2-1
V gene: TRBV7-2
CDR3 protein: ASRPGTARTSGRNEQF

clone size: -
J gene: TRBJ2-3
V gene: TRBV18
CDR3 protein: ASSRGWADTQY

clone size: -
J gene: TRBJ2-1
V gene: TRBV12-3/TRBV12-4
CDR3 protein: ASTPSINEQF

clone size: -
J gene: TRBJ2-7
V gene: TRBV7-9
CDR3 protein: ASSLAPGTGAYEQY

clone size: -
J gene: TRBJ2-1
V gene: TRBV30
CDR3 protein: AWSGLLNEQF

clone size: -
J gene: TRBJ2-7
V gene: TRBV16
CDR3 protein: ASSPEGGRAYEQY